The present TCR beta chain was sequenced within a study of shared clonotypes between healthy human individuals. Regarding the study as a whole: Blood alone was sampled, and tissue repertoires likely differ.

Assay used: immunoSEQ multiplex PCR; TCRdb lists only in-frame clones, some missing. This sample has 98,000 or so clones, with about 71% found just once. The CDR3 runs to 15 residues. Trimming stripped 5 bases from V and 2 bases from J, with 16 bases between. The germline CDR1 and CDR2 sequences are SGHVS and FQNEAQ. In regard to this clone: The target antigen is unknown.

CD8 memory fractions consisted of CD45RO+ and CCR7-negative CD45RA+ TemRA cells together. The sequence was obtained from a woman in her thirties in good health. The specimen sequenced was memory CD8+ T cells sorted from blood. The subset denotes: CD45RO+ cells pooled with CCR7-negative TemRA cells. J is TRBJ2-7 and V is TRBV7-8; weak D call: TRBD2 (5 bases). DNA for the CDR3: TGTGCCAGCAGCCCACGTCCGAGGGCTACCTACGAGCAGTACTTC. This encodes CASSPRPRATYEQYF. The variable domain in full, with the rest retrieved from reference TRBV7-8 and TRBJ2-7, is GAGVSQSPRYKVAKRGQDVALRCDPISGHVSLFWYQQALGQGPEFLTYFQNEAQLDKSGLPSDRFFAERPEGSVSTLKIQRTQQEDSAVYLCASSPRPRATYEQYFGPGTRLTVT.